This is a list of T cell receptor beta chains from one sample in a study of T cell repertoires in cytomegalovirus infection. A single record per CDR3 protein comes from TCRdb applying MiXCR to the reads. The sample has approximately 500,000 distinct CDR3 sequences, 16% seen once. The sequenced material came from CD8+ T cells from PBMCs. The receptors come from a human donor in good health (CMV status not recorded). Some clones in this sample may be carry-over from other donors' samples. CDR3s include the opening cysteine and the closing phenylalanine or tryptophan. The D gene is left open where the match is weak. Clone size is not always given. Where it is, it says once, few, many or a class for expanded clones.

clone_size cdr3_length j_call v_call d_call cdr3_aa cdr3_nt
- 15 TRBJ2-7 TRBV7-9 TRBD1 CASSSPRDSSYEQYF TGTGCCAGCAGCTCACCCCGGGACAGCTCCTACGAGCAGTACTTC
- 14 TRBJ2-3 TRBV27 - CANSLQGNTDTQYF TGTGCCAACAGTCTCCAGGGGAACACAGATACGCAGTATTTT
few 16 TRBJ2-4 TRBV7-9 - CASSLARAEDKNIQYF TGTGCCAGCAGCTTAGCGCGGGCCGAGGACAAAAACATTCAGTACTTC
few 15 TRBJ2-2 TRBV5-1 - CASTPGLSNTGELFF TGCGCCAGCACTCCGGGACTCTCGAACACCGGGGAGCTGTTTTTT
few 13 TRBJ1-6 TRBV28 - CASSLLPNSPLHF TGTGCCAGCAGTTTATTACCGAATTCACCCCTCCACTTT
- 14 TRBJ2-7 TRBV7-2 TRBD1 CARTTDRLYYEQYF TGTGCCAGGACGACGGACAGGCTCTACTACGAGCAGTACTTC
many 16 TRBJ1-2 TRBV6-5 - CASRKRGARANYGYTF TGTGCCAGCAGAAAACGGGGGGCTCGAGCTAACTATGGCTACACCTTC
- 15 TRBJ2-1 TRBV12-5 - CASGLGGLKYNEKFF TGTGCTAGTGGTTTGGGAGGGTTGAAATACAATGAGAAGTTCTTC
many 15 TRBJ2-7 TRBV27 TRBD2 CASSLTSAPTYEQYF TGTGCCAGCAGTTTAACTAGCGCCCCAACCTACGAGCAGTACTTC
once 15 TRBJ2-3 TRBV29-1 - CSVEGLAPSTDTQYF TGCAGCGTTGAGGGGCTAGCGCCTTCCACAGATACGCAGTATTTT
many 16 TRBJ1-2 TRBV6-5 - CASSYLLPPPDYGYTF TGTGCCAGCAGTTACTTACTTCCACCGCCCGACTATGGCTACACCTTC
- 18 TRBJ2-1 TRBV27 TRBD2 CASSLGGAGTSGKDEQFF TGTGCCAGCAGTTTAGGGGGGGCCGGTACTAGCGGGAAGGATGAGCAGTTCTTC
many 14 TRBJ2-3 TRBV6-2/TRBV6-3 - CASKLSVGTDTQYF TGTGCCAGCAAGCTCAGCGTGGGCACAGATACGCAGTATTTT
many 10 TRBJ2-1 TRBV4-2 - CASSHNEQFF TGTGCCAGCAGCCACAATGAGCAGTTCTTC
many 15 TRBJ1-2 TRBV7-6 TRBD1 CASSSSPGQGYGYTF TGTGCCAGCAGCTCTTCTCCGGGACAGGGATATGGCTACACCTTC
many 16 TRBJ2-5 TRBV11-2 - CASSLGWTEFQETQYF TGTGCCAGCAGCTTAGGATGGACAGAGTTCCAAGAGACCCAGTACTTC